This TCR beta chain was documented in a study of cytomegalovirus exposure and HLA in healthy donors. Across the whole study: Early on, a data release was issued that held roughly 80 million unique TCRs from HLA-typed donors. Assignment to the Caucasian-associated ancestry cluster applied to around 76% of the approximately 420 genotyped donors. The study's findings and limits: The study listed 164 cytomegalovirus-associated TCR beta chains. Later, TCR association rates were found to vary by HLA locus, highest for DRB1 and lowest for HLA-C.

Comments on this clone: Its matching antigen is unknown.

PCR used 60 Vbeta primers and 13 Jbeta primers. The protocol was immunoSEQ multiplex PCR, while the TCRdb copy is restricted to in-frame clones and leaves out a portion. The table includes 150,000 to 200,000 clones, around 80% detected once. Sequencing input: PBMCs. This receptor was identified in a man between 18 and 35 years old in good health and CMV-seronegative.

CDR3 protein: CASSPLQETQYF. The DNA for the CDR3 is TGTGCCAGCTCACCCCTCCAAGAGACCCAGTACTTC. The chain carries TRBV18 and TRBJ2-5; no firm D call. This CDR3 region has 12 residues. V was cut by 3 bases and J by 1 base, with 3 bases left in between. Germline CDR1 is KGHSH and CDR2 is LQKENI.